Each of the 4 T cell receptor beta chains below was sequenced from the same sample in a study of T-cell reconstitution after alpha-beta-depleted transplantation in children. TCRbeta library construction was performed incorporating unique molecular identifiers. One entry per CDR3 protein, called by TCRdb with MiXCR from the PCR reads. The sample has approximately 800,000 distinct CDR3 sequences, 15% to 20% seen once; the top ten hold roughly 5%. The sequencing used PBMCs, mostly from graft donor cells, collected 360 days after TCRalphabeta/CD19-depleted stem cell transplant. The receptors here all came from a male patient between 5 and 17 years old who had a stem cell transplant for acute lymphoblastic leukemia, so the T cells may come from the graft donor.

This clonotype was counted ten times or more. In DNA, the CDR3 is TGTGCCACCAGTGCGGGCGATGTTACAGATACGCAGTATTTT. This codes for CATSAGDVTDTQYF. The rearrangement joins TRBV24-1 to TRBJ2-3; D is uncertain. The CDR3 extends over 14 amino acids. Between the trimmed V and J ends, which lost 5 bases and 3 bases, there was a span of 11 bases. The germline V gene encodes CDR1 KGHDR and CDR2 SFDVKD.

This clonotype was seen a handful of times. The chain employs TRBV18 and TRBJ1-3; 8 bases are a match to TRBD1. Germline values: CDR1 KGHSH, CDR2 LQKENI. The CDR3 runs to 13 residues. V was clipped by 6 bases and J by 2 bases; unmatched bases: 0. DNA for the CDR3: TGTGCCAGCTCGGACAGGGCTGGAAACACCATATATTTT. Translation gives CASSDRAGNTIYF.

The chain is built from TRBV21-1 and TRBJ1-1; the table's TRBD1 call for D was not verified on the DNA. TRBV21-1 is listed as a pseudogene. The CDR3 totals 16 residues. The CDR3 DNA reads as TGTGCCAGCAGCAGACCCTCCGGGACAGCTAACACTGAAGCTTTCTTT. Translated, it gives CASSRPSGTANTEAFF.

About this clonotype: This may come from a read error, since a much larger clone is one base off. This sequence joins TRBV5-1 and TRBJ1-1; D gene ambiguous. The V gene's germline CDR1 is SGHRS and CDR2 YFSETQ. The V gene lost 0 bases and the J gene lost 1 base, with 7 bases spanning the gap. CDR3 length: 14 amino acids. This chain's CDR3 is CASSLERRNTEAFF. In DNA, the CDR3 is TGCGCCAGCAGCTTGGAACGGAGGAACACTGAAGCTTTCTTT.